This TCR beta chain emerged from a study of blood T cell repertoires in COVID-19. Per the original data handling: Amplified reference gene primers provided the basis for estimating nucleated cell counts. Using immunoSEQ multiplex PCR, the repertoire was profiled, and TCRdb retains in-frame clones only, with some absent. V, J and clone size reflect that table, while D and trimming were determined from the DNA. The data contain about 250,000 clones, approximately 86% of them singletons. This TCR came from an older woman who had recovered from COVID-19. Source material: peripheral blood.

CDR3 DNA: TGTGCCAGCAGTTTTGGCCCTGCCCGATACTTC. Translation gives CASSFGPARYF. The chain has TRBV6-2 or TRBV6-3 and TRBJ2-5; unclear D gene. The CDR3 runs 11 residues. Germline V CDR1 and CDR2: MNHEY, SVGEGT. Trimming removed 4 bases from V and 14 bases from J, with 14 bases in between.